This T cell receptor (beta chain) is from a study of blood T cell repertoires in COVID-19. The overall study: Sites across the United States, Italy and Spain contributed samples from acute and convalescent COVID-19.

Ages ranged from about 18 to 89 years, with residence in about 24 US areas. V shed 6 bases, J shed 5 bases, and the junction held 8 bases outside the gene matches. Germline V gives CDR1 SNHLY, CDR2 FYNNEI. This CDR3 region has 15 residues. Per the original methods: Amplification from reference gene primers served as the basis for estimated nucleated cell counts. Here immunoSEQ multiplex PCR was the method, and the copy in TCRdb shows in-frame clones only, minus some. The V and J calls and clone size are taken from that table; D and trimming were inferred from the DNA. The sample has about 180,000 clones, around 90% seen once.

Material for sequencing was PBMCs or T cells enriched from blood (not recorded which). This receptor was obtained from a woman between 18 and 29 years old who had recovered from COVID-19. J is TRBJ2-5 and V is TRBV2; TRBD2 agrees at 11 bases. In nucleotides, the CDR3 is TGTGCCAGCAGACTAATAGCGGGAGGGAGCGAGACCCAGTACTTC. Translation: CASRLIAGGSETQYF.